This is a list of T cell receptor beta chains from one sample in a study of blood T cell repertoires in COVID-19. TCRdb's copy holds only in-frame clones and misses some; the assay was immunoSEQ multiplex PCR. The sample holds 95,000 to 100,000 clones, about 84% seen once. What was sequenced was peripheral blood. These TCRs come from a human donor in a cohort sampled during active COVID-19. Each CDR3 is given with its conserved first and last residue. A D gene is named only where the DNA matches it firmly. Expanded clones are given a class, and other clones once, few, many or no size at all.

V,size,J,D,CDR3,DNA
TRBV3-1/TRBV3-2,once,TRBJ2-7,TRBD2,CASSQSTSGGYEQYF,TGTGCCAGCAGCCAATCTACAAGCGGGGGGTACGAGCAGTACTTC
TRBV2,NA,TRBJ1-1,TRBD1,CASSKQGALGYSTEAFF,TGTGCCAGCAGTAAACAGGGGGCCCTTGGTTATTCCACTGAAGCTTTCTTT
TRBV19,once,TRBJ2-2,NA,CASTPLSGNTGELFF,TGTGCCAGTACCCCACTAAGTGGGAACACCGGGGAGCTGTTTTTT
TRBV5-6,NA,TRBJ2-7,NA,CASSWGQGRPSSEQYF,TGTGCCAGCAGCTGGGGACAAGGTAGGCCCTCAAGTGAGCAGTACTTC
TRBV7-6,NA,TRBJ2-3,TRBD2,CASSSRLAGVVDTQYF,TGTGCCAGCAGCTCCCGACTAGCGGGAGTTGTAGATACGCAGTATTTT
TRBV27,NA,TRBJ2-6,TRBD1,CASSFQGAGANVLTF,TGTGCCAGCAGTTTCCAGGGGGCGGGGGCCAACGTCCTGACTTTC
TRBV28,NA,TRBJ2-7,NA,CASSGNRGGVFEQYF,TGTGCCAGCAGTGGCAACAGGGGAGGAGTGTTCGAGCAGTACTTC
TRBV6-6,once,TRBJ1-5,NA,CASSQQGHSNQPQHF,TGTGCCAGCAGCCAACAGGGCCATAGCAATCAGCCCCAGCATTTT
TRBV6-5,NA,TRBJ2-7,NA,CASSYSILGATYEQYF,TGTGCCAGCAGTTACTCGATTTTGGGGGCAACCTACGAGCAGTACTTC
TRBV7-3,NA,TRBJ2-3,NA,CASSPGDGSTDTQYF,TGTGCCAGCAGCCCTGGAGACGGGAGCACAGATACGCAGTATTTT
TRBV6-5,NA,TRBJ1-6,TRBD1,CASKGRGTSPLHF,TGTGCCAGCAAGGGCAGGGGGACTTCACCCCTCCACTTT
TRBV5-1,NA,TRBJ2-1,TRBD2,CASSPPGAGAGNEQFF,TGCGCCAGCAGCCCCCCCGGAGCGGGAGCGGGCAATGAGCAGTTCTTC
TRBV12-3/TRBV12-4,once,TRBJ2-7,NA,CASSLSGSYEQYF,TGTGCCAGCAGTTTAAGCGGCTCCTACGAGCAGTACTTC
TRBV25-1,NA,TRBJ1-2,NA,CASSRGGAGYGYTF,TGTGCCAGCTCTCGAGGGGGGGCTGGGTATGGCTACACCTTC
TRBV28,NA,TRBJ1-5,TRBD1,CASSFGGGGQPQHF,TGTGCCAGCAGTTTCGGAGGGGGCGGTCAGCCCCAGCATTTT
TRBV6-5,NA,TRBJ2-7,TRBD1,CASSYSGTGHEQYF,TGTGCCAGCAGTTACTCTGGGACAGGCCACGAGCAGTACTTC
TRBV28,NA,TRBJ2-1,NA,CASSLLGSSYNEQFF,TGTGCCAGCAGTTTACTCGGGAGCTCCTACAATGAGCAGTTCTTC
TRBV27,NA,TRBJ2-7,NA,CASSRGMGEQYF,TGTGCCAGCAGCCGGGGGATGGGGGAGCAGTACTTC
TRBV5-1,NA,TRBJ2-7,TRBD2,CASSPSAGAYEQYF,TGCGCCAGCAGCCCGTCGGCGGGGGCCTACGAGCAGTACTTC
TRBV9,NA,TRBJ2-6,TRBD1,CASSFGQGVTGGANVLTF,TGTGCCAGCAGCTTTGGACAGGGCGTTACTGGTGGGGCCAACGTCCTGACTTTC
TRBV7-8,NA,TRBJ2-5,TRBD1,CASSRTGAQETQYF,TGTGCCAGCAGCCGGACAGGGGCCCAAGAGACCCAGTACTTC
TRBV6-2/TRBV6-3,NA,TRBJ2-3,NA,CASSYPRPDTQYF,TGTGCCAGCAGTTACCCTAGGCCAGATACGCAGTATTTT
TRBV6-1,NA,TRBJ2-3,NA,CASSDSRELTDTQYF,TGTGCCAGCAGTGATTCCCGGGAGCTCACAGATACGCAGTATTTT
TRBV3-1/TRBV3-2,NA,TRBJ2-3,TRBD2,CASSQGLAGRDTQYF,TGTGCCAGCAGCCAAGGACTAGCGGGGCGAGATACGCAGTATTTT
TRBV12-3/TRBV12-4,few,TRBJ2-7,TRBD1,CASSSGLRTGIDF,TGTGCCAGCAGCTCTGGGTTAAGGACAGGGATAGACTTC
TRBV3-1/TRBV3-2,NA,TRBJ1-2,NA,CASSPTGRGSNYGYTF,TGTGCCAGCAGCCCCACCGGTCGGGGATCTAACTATGGCTACACCTTC
TRBV11-2,NA,TRBJ2-7,NA,CASSLVRYEQYF,TGTGCCAGCAGCTTAGTCAGATACGAGCAGTACTTC
TRBV18,NA,TRBJ1-3,NA,CACSPQVGATGDGNTIYF,TGTGCCTGCTCACCCCAAGTTGGCGCGACCGGGGATGGAAACACCATATATTTT
TRBV5-1,once,TRBJ2-1,NA,CASRQVVTEDSEQFF,TGCGCCAGCCGCCAGGTTGTCACAGAGGACAGTGAGCAGTTCTTC
TRBV2,NA,TRBJ2-2,TRBD1,CASRGQGTGTGELFF,TGTGCCAGCAGGGGACAGGGGACGGGCACCGGGGAGCTGTTTTTT
TRBV3-1/TRBV3-2,NA,TRBJ1-1,TRBD1,CASSQGFTGAEAFF,TGTGCCAGCAGCCAGGGATTTACAGGGGCTGAAGCTTTCTTT
TRBV4-1,NA,TRBJ2-5,NA,CASSHWTGRAETQYF,TGCGCCAGCAGCCACTGGACGGGCAGGGCAGAGACCCAGTACTTC
TRBV5-1,once,TRBJ2-7,NA,CASSLFPGDSYEQYF,TGCGCCAGCAGCTTATTCCCAGGGGACTCCTACGAGCAGTACTTC
TRBV2,NA,TRBJ2-3,NA,CASSVNRDYPSYF,TGTGCCAGCAGTGTCAACAGGGACTACCCGTCCTATTTT
TRBV7-2,NA,TRBJ2-3,NA,CASSLVTADTQYF,TGTGCCAGCAGCTTAGTTACGGCAGATACGCAGTATTTT
TRBV7-8,NA,TRBJ1-2,TRBD1,CASSYGTGESYGYTF,TGTGCCAGCAGCTACGGGACAGGGGAGAGCTATGGCTACACCTTC
TRBV5-4,NA,TRBJ2-3,TRBD2,CASSLEGTRVKDTQYF,TGTGCCAGCAGCTTGGAGGGGACTAGGGTTAAAGATACGCAGTATTTT
TRBV10-2,NA,TRBJ1-2,NA,CASSVTGDYGYTF,TGCGCCAGCAGTGTGACAGGAGACTATGGCTACACCTTC
TRBV11-2,once,TRBJ2-5,TRBD2,CASSPAGTSGRASPETQYF,TGTGCCAGCAGCCCGGCCGGGACTAGCGGGAGGGCCTCCCCAGAGACCCAGTACTTC
TRBV9,few,TRBJ1-1,NA,CASSVGAGAGTEAFF,TGTGCCAGCAGCGTAGGGGCAGGGGCAGGCACTGAAGCTTTCTTT
TRBV5-1,NA,TRBJ2-7,TRBD1,CASSLPGQGYEQYF,TGCGCCAGCAGCTTACCGGGACAGGGATACGAGCAGTACTTC
TRBV10-3,NA,TRBJ2-5,TRBD2,CAISDAASGRRETQYF,TGTGCCATCAGTGATGCGGCTAGCGGGCGGAGAGAGACCCAGTACTTC
TRBV2,NA,TRBJ2-3,NA,CASSLQGFRTDTQYF,TGTGCCAGCAGTCTTCAGGGATTTCGCACAGATACGCAGTATTTT
TRBV6-5,NA,TRBJ1-2,NA,CASSYPELNYGYTF,TGTGCCAGCAGTTACCCGGAGCTCAACTATGGCTACACCTTC
TRBV9,NA,TRBJ2-1,TRBD2,CASSPSGGWNEQFF,TGTGCCAGCAGCCCATCGGGGGGGTGGAATGAGCAGTTCTTC
TRBV18,NA,TRBJ2-2,NA,CASHAGGTGELFF,TGTGCCAGCCATGCCGGGGGCACCGGGGAGCTGTTTTTT
TRBV6-6,few,TRBJ1-3,NA,CASSFSTSGNTIYF,TGTGCCAGCAGTTTTAGTACTTCTGGAAACACCATATATTTT
TRBV5-1,NA,TRBJ2-7,TRBD1,CASSASGQIYEQYF,TGCGCCAGCAGCGCATCGGGACAGATCTACGAGCAGTACTTC
TRBV9,NA,TRBJ1-1,TRBD1,CASSLGQGDGPNTEAFF,TGTGCCAGCAGCCTCGGACAGGGGGATGGGCCGAACACTGAAGCTTTCTTT
TRBV28,NA,TRBJ1-1,NA,CASSFGAGVRGAFF,TGTGCCAGCAGTTTTGGGGCGGGGGTTCGTGGTGCTTTCTTT